The rows below give T cell receptor beta chains drawn from one sample of a study of low-dose radiotherapy and immunotherapy resistance in tumors. TCRdb ran MiXCR on the reads and lists one entry per CDR3 protein. There are under 90,000 distinct CDR3 sequences in the sample; 15% to 20% occur only once, and 2.8% lies in the top ten. The material sequenced was PBMCs, taken before treatment. These receptors all come from a male donor with prostate cancer. Each CDR3 is given with its conserved first and last residue. The D gene is left open where the match is weak. The size of a clone is reported for some rows only, either as once, few or many, or as a class for expanded clones.

j_gene: TRBJ2-5
abundance: many
v_gene: TRBV2
d_gene: TRBD2
CDR3nt: TGTGCCAGCAGTGTGGGACTAGCGGGAGAGACCCAGTACTTC
CDR3aa: CASSVGLAGETQYF

j_gene: TRBJ2-3
abundance: many
v_gene: TRBV29-1
d_gene: .
CDR3nt: TGCAGCGGTTCAGACGGCAACACAGATACGCAGTATTTT
CDR3aa: CSGSDGNTDTQYF

j_gene: TRBJ1-3
abundance: many
v_gene: TRBV12-3/TRBV12-4
d_gene: .
CDR3nt: TGTGCCAGCGTCACGAGTGGAAACACCATATATTTT
CDR3aa: CASVTSGNTIYF

j_gene: TRBJ2-2
abundance: many
v_gene: TRBV6-5
d_gene: .
CDR3nt: TGTGCCAGCAACCCGACAGGAGAGAACACCGGGGAGCTGTTTTTT
CDR3aa: CASNPTGENTGELFF

j_gene: TRBJ2-3
abundance: many
v_gene: TRBV27
d_gene: TRBD2
CDR3nt: TGTGCCAGCAGTTCCCCAGCGGGGGAACCCACAGATACGCAGTATTTT
CDR3aa: CASSSPAGEPTDTQYF

j_gene: TRBJ1-3
abundance: many
v_gene: TRBV6-5
d_gene: TRBD1
CDR3nt: TGTGCCAGCAGTTACTCGCGACAGGGCGGTATAGACACCATATATTTT
CDR3aa: CASSYSRQGGIDTIYF

j_gene: TRBJ2-2
abundance: many
v_gene: TRBV7-3
d_gene: .
CDR3nt: TGTGCCAGCAGCTTAGGCCCCGGGGACTTGAACACCGGGGAGCTGTTTTTT
CDR3aa: CASSLGPGDLNTGELFF

j_gene: TRBJ1-5
abundance: many
v_gene: TRBV6-1
d_gene: .
CDR3nt: TGTGCCAGCAGTGAAGCGCCCTACAATCAGCCCCAGCATTTT
CDR3aa: CASSEAPYNQPQHF

j_gene: TRBJ1-2
abundance: many
v_gene: TRBV19
d_gene: .
CDR3nt: TGTGCCAGTAGTATACGTTACAGGGAGTCTGGCTACACCTTC
CDR3aa: CASSIRYRESGYTF

j_gene: TRBJ1-1
abundance: many
v_gene: TRBV9
d_gene: TRBD1
CDR3nt: TGTGCCAGCAGCGTAGCTACAGGGGGCGGAGGAGCTTTCTTT
CDR3aa: CASSVATGGGGAFF

j_gene: TRBJ2-7
abundance: .
v_gene: TRBV14
d_gene: TRBD1
CDR3nt: TGTGCCAGCAGCCAATCTCCGGGACAGGGCCACGAGCAGTACTTC
CDR3aa: CASSQSPGQGHEQYF

j_gene: TRBJ1-4
abundance: many
v_gene: TRBV4-1
d_gene: TRBD1
CDR3nt: TGCGCCAGCAGCCAGCCTTACAGGGGGCGAAGGAATGAAAAACTGTTTTTT
CDR3aa: CASSQPYRGRRNEKLFF

j_gene: TRBJ2-2
abundance: many
v_gene: TRBV20-1
d_gene: TRBD1
CDR3nt: TGCAGTGTGGTCCCTGACAGGGGCACCGGGGAGCTGTTTTTT
CDR3aa: CSVVPDRGTGELFF

j_gene: TRBJ1-2
abundance: many
v_gene: TRBV3-1
d_gene: TRBD1
CDR3nt: TGTGCCAGCAGCGGGACAGGGGGCCTTGGTGGCTACACCTTC
CDR3aa: CASSGTGGLGGYTF

j_gene: TRBJ2-5
abundance: many
v_gene: TRBV20-1
d_gene: .
CDR3nt: TGCAGTGCCAATGGTTTTGGGACTGGGGTTTCCCAGACCCAGTACTTC
CDR3aa: CSANGFGTGVSQTQYF

j_gene: TRBJ2-2
abundance: many
v_gene: TRBV13
d_gene: .
CDR3nt: TGTGCCAGCAGCCCTCTCACCGGGGAGCTGTTTTTT
CDR3aa: CASSPLTGELFF

j_gene: TRBJ1-3
abundance: many
v_gene: TRBV18
d_gene: TRBD1
CDR3nt: TGTGCCAGCTCACCCGGACAGGGCTCTGGAAACACCATATATTTT
CDR3aa: CASSPGQGSGNTIYF

j_gene: TRBJ2-5
abundance: many
v_gene: TRBV29-1
d_gene: TRBD1
CDR3nt: TGCAGCGTTGAAAAGGCAGGGGGAAAAGAGACCCAGTACTTC
CDR3aa: CSVEKAGGKETQYF

j_gene: TRBJ2-3
abundance: many
v_gene: TRBV6-2/TRBV6-3
d_gene: .
CDR3nt: TGTGCCAGCAGTTACTCGAGTCGGGGTCCAGATACGCAGTATTTT
CDR3aa: CASSYSSRGPDTQYF

j_gene: TRBJ2-1
abundance: many
v_gene: TRBV7-2
d_gene: .
CDR3nt: TGTGCCAGCAGCCCGGCGGCGGACTCCTACAATGAGCAGTTCTTC
CDR3aa: CASSPAADSYNEQFF

j_gene: TRBJ1-2
abundance: .
v_gene: TRBV7-8
d_gene: .
CDR3nt: TGTGCCAGCAGCTTAGACAGAAATAACTATGGCTACACCTTC
CDR3aa: CASSLDRNNYGYTF

j_gene: TRBJ1-5
abundance: many
v_gene: TRBV6-2/TRBV6-3
d_gene: TRBD1
CDR3nt: TGTGCCAGCAGGGACAGGGGAGGGTTTCAGCCCCAGCATTTT
CDR3aa: CASRDRGGFQPQHF

j_gene: TRBJ2-1
abundance: many
v_gene: TRBV5-4
d_gene: TRBD2
CDR3nt: TGTGCCAGCAGCCCAAGGAGGACTAGCGGGGAGGGGAATGAGCAGTTCTTC
CDR3aa: CASSPRRTSGEGNEQFF

j_gene: TRBJ1-3
abundance: many
v_gene: TRBV6-1
d_gene: TRBD1
CDR3nt: TGTGCCAGCAGTGAAGTCACAGGGGACGGAAACACCATATATTTT
CDR3aa: CASSEVTGDGNTIYF

j_gene: TRBJ1-2
abundance: few
v_gene: TRBV3-1
d_gene: .
CDR3nt: TGTGCCAGCAGCCCGGCTGCTGAATATGGCTACACCTTC
CDR3aa: CASSPAAEYGYTF

j_gene: TRBJ2-1
abundance: many
v_gene: TRBV5-1
d_gene: .
CDR3nt: TGCGCCAGCAGCTTCCAGGAACCCTCGATTGGGTGGTCGGAGATCCAGTTCTTC
CDR3aa: CASSFQEPSIGWSEIQFF

j_gene: TRBJ1-1
abundance: many
v_gene: TRBV6-2/TRBV6-3
d_gene: .
CDR3nt: TGTGCCAGCAGTCCCATGAACACTGAAGCTTTCTTT
CDR3aa: CASSPMNTEAFF

j_gene: TRBJ2-5
abundance: many
v_gene: TRBV12-3/TRBV12-4
d_gene: .
CDR3nt: TGTGCCAGCAGCAATCAGTACACGTACCAAGAGACCCAGTACTTC
CDR3aa: CASSNQYTYQETQYF

j_gene: TRBJ2-3
abundance: many
v_gene: TRBV3-1
d_gene: TRBD2
CDR3nt: TGTGCCAGCAGCCAAACTAGCGGGGGAAGTCAATACACAGATACGCAGTATTTT
CDR3aa: CASSQTSGGSQYTDTQYF

j_gene: TRBJ2-3
abundance: .
v_gene: TRBV2
d_gene: TRBD2
CDR3nt: TGTGCCAGCAGTGGGACTAGCGGGGGTCGAGATACGCAGTATTTT
CDR3aa: CASSGTSGGRDTQYF

j_gene: TRBJ2-2
abundance: many
v_gene: TRBV19
d_gene: .
CDR3nt: TGTGCCACCCAGTCGAGCCGCACCGGGGAGCTGTTTTTT
CDR3aa: CATQSSRTGELFF

j_gene: TRBJ1-2
abundance: many
v_gene: TRBV20-1
d_gene: .
CDR3nt: TGCAGTGCTCCGACAGGACTTAACTATGGCTACACCTTC
CDR3aa: CSAPTGLNYGYTF

j_gene: TRBJ2-7
abundance: many
v_gene: TRBV7-9
d_gene: .
CDR3nt: TGTGCCAGCAGCTTAGCAGGGGTGGGCCACGAGCAGTACTTC
CDR3aa: CASSLAGVGHEQYF

j_gene: TRBJ2-3
abundance: .
v_gene: TRBV4-3
d_gene: .
CDR3nt: TGCGCCAGCAGCCAAGATCAAATCGGGACGACAGCGCAGTATTTT
CDR3aa: CASSQDQIGTTAQYF

j_gene: TRBJ2-5
abundance: few
v_gene: TRBV25-1
d_gene: TRBD1
CDR3nt: TGTGCCAGCAGCCCACAGGGGCGGGAGACCCAGTACTTC
CDR3aa: CASSPQGRETQYF

j_gene: TRBJ2-7
abundance: many
v_gene: TRBV2
d_gene: .
CDR3nt: TGTGCCAGCAGTAGTTTTCAGGACGGTGAGCAGTACTTC
CDR3aa: CASSSFQDGEQYF

j_gene: TRBJ1-1
abundance: few
v_gene: TRBV27
d_gene: TRBD1
CDR3nt: TGTGCCAGCAGTAGGACAGGGAGGACTGAAGCTTTCTTT
CDR3aa: CASSRTGRTEAFF

j_gene: TRBJ2-5
abundance: many
v_gene: TRBV29-1
d_gene: .
CDR3nt: TGCAGCGTTGAAGAAGAGACCCAGTACTTC
CDR3aa: CSVEEETQYF

j_gene: TRBJ1-1
abundance: many
v_gene: TRBV11-2
d_gene: .
CDR3nt: TGTGCCAGCAGCTTTAGGAACACTGAAGCTTTCTTT
CDR3aa: CASSFRNTEAFF

j_gene: TRBJ2-7
abundance: many
v_gene: TRBV19
d_gene: .
CDR3nt: TGTGCCAGTAGTATTGGGGGCAACGAGCAGTACTTC
CDR3aa: CASSIGGNEQYF

j_gene: TRBJ2-1
abundance: many
v_gene: TRBV19
d_gene: .
CDR3nt: TGTGCCAGTGGCTCCTACAATGAGCAGTTCTTC
CDR3aa: CASGSYNEQFF

j_gene: TRBJ2-7
abundance: many
v_gene: TRBV29-1
d_gene: .
CDR3nt: TGCAGCGTTGGTCGTTCAGGAAGCTACGAGCAGTACTTC
CDR3aa: CSVGRSGSYEQYF

j_gene: TRBJ2-1
abundance: .
v_gene: TRBV21-1
d_gene: .
CDR3nt: TGTGCCAGCAGCAAAGGTACGGGGGGTGAGCAGTTC
CDR3aa: CASSKGTGGEQF

j_gene: TRBJ1-4
abundance: many
v_gene: TRBV5-5
d_gene: .
CDR3nt: TGTGCCAGCAGCTTGGAGGGTATCACATCAACTAATGAAAAACTGTTTTTT
CDR3aa: CASSLEGITSTNEKLFF

j_gene: TRBJ1-1
abundance: many
v_gene: TRBV9
d_gene: .
CDR3nt: TGTGCCAGCAGCGCCTCCGTCGGGAACACTGAAGCTTTCTTT
CDR3aa: CASSASVGNTEAFF

j_gene: TRBJ2-5
abundance: many
v_gene: TRBV10-2
d_gene: TRBD1
CDR3nt: TGCGCCAGCAGGGGACAGCAAGAGACCCAGTACTTC
CDR3aa: CASRGQQETQYF

j_gene: TRBJ2-7
abundance: many
v_gene: TRBV5-1
d_gene: .
CDR3nt: TGCGCCAGCAGCTTGGTCAGTCGCTACGAGCAGTACTTC
CDR3aa: CASSLVSRYEQYF

j_gene: TRBJ2-7
abundance: many
v_gene: TRBV12-3/TRBV12-4
d_gene: .
CDR3nt: TGTGCCAGCAGTTCTCAAACGGGTACGAACCCCTACGAGCAGTACTTC
CDR3aa: CASSSQTGTNPYEQYF

j_gene: TRBJ2-1
abundance: once
v_gene: TRBV27
d_gene: TRBD2
CDR3nt: TGTGCCAGCAGTTCCCCGGGAGGTGAGCAGTTCTTC
CDR3aa: CASSSPGGEQFF

j_gene: TRBJ1-5
abundance: many
v_gene: TRBV12-3/TRBV12-4
d_gene: .
CDR3nt: TGTGCCAGCACCCTCGGGGGGGTTAGCAATCAGCCCCAGCATTTT
CDR3aa: CASTLGGVSNQPQHF